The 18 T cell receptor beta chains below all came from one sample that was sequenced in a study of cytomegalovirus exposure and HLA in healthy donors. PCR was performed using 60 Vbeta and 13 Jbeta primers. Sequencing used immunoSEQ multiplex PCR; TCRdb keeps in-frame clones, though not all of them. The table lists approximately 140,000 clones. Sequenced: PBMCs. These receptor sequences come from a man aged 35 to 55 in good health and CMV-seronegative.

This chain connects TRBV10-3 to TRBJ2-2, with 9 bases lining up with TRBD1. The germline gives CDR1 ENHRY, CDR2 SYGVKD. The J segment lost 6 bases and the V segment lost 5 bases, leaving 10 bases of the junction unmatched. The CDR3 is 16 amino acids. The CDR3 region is CAISSGNRGRAGELFF. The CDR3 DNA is TGTGCCATCAGTTCGGGAAACAGGGGGCGGGCCGGGGAGCTGTTTTTT.

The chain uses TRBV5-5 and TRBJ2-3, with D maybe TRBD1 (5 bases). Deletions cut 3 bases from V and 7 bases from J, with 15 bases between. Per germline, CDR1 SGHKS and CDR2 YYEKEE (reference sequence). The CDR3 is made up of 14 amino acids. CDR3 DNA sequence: TGTGCCAGCAGCTCACTGACAGTACTACATACGCAGTATTTT. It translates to CASSSLTVLHTQYF.

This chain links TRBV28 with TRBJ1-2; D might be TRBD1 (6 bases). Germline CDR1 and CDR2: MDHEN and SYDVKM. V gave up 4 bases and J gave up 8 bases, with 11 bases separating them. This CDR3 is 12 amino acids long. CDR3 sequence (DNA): TGTGCCAGCAGTTCCGGGGGGCTCGGCTACACCTTC. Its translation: CASSSGGLGYTF.

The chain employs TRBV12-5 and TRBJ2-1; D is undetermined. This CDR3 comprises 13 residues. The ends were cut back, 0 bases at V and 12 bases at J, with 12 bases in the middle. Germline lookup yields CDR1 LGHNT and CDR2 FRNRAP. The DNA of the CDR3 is TGTGCTAGTGGTTTGGTACTTGAATCCGGGCAGTTCTTC. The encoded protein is CASGLVLESGQFF.

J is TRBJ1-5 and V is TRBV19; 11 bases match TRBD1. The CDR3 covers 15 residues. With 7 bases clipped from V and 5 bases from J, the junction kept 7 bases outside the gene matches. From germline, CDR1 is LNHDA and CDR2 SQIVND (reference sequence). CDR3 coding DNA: TGTGCCAGTAAGACCGGACAGGGGGCTGATCAGCCCCAGCATTTT. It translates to CASKTGQGADQPQHF.

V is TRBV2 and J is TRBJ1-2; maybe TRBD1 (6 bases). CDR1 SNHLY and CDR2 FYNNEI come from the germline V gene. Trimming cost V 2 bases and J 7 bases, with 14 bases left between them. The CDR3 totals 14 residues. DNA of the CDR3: TGTGCCAGCAGTGAAAACAGGGATAGAATTGGCTACACCTTC. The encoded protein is CASSENRDRIGYTF. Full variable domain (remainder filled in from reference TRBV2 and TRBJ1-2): EPEVTQTPSHQVTQMGQEVILRCVPISNHLYFYWYRQILGQKVEFLVSFYNNEISEKSEIFDDQFSVERPDGSNFTLKIRSTKLEDSAMYFCASSENRDRIGYTFGSGTRLTVV.

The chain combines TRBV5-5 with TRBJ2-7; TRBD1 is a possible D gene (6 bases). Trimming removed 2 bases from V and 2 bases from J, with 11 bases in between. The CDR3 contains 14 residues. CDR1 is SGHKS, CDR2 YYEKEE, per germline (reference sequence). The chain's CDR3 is CASSFRDTTYEQYF. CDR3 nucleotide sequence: TGTGCCAGCAGCTTCCGGGACACCACCTACGAGCAGTACTTC.

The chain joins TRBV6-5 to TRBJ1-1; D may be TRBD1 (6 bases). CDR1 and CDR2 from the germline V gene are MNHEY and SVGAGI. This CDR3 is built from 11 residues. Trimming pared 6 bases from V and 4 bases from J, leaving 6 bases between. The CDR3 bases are TGTGCCAGCAGGACAGGCACTGAAGCTTTCTTT. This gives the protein CASRTGTEAFF.

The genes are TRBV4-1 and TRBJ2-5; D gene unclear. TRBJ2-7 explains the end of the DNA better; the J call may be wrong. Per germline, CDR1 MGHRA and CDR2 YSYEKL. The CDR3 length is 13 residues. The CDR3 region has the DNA TGCGCCAGCAGCCGTCAAAATTCCTACGAGCAGTACTTC. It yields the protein CASSRQNSYEQYF.

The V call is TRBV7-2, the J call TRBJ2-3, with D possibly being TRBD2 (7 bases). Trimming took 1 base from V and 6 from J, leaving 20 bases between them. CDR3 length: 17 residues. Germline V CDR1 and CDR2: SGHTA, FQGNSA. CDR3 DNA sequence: TGTGCCAGCAGCTTAGTGGCTAGCGGAGGGGGTTGGGATACGCAGTATTTT. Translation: CASSLVASGGGWDTQYF.

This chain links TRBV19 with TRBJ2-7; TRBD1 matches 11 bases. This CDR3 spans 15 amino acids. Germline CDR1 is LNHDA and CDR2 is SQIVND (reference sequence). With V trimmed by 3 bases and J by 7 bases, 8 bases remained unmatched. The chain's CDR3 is CASSITDRGLREQYF. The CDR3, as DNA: TGTGCCAGTAGTATTACGGACAGGGGGCTCCGGGAGCAGTACTTC. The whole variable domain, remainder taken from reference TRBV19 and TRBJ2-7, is DGGITQSPKYLFRKEGQNVTLSCEQNLNHDAMYWYRQDPGQGLRLIYYSQIVNDFQKGDIAEGYSVSREKKESFPLTVTSAQKNPTAFYLCASSITDRGLREQYFGPGTRLTVT.

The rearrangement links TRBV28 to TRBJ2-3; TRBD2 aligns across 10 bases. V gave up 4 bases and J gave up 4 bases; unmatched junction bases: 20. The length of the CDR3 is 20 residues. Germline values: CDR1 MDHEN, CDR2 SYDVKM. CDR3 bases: TGTGCCAGCAGTTCCCTTAGGGCCCTTCTACTGAGCGGGGGGGCAGATACGCAGTATTTT. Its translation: CASSSLRALLLSGGADTQYF.

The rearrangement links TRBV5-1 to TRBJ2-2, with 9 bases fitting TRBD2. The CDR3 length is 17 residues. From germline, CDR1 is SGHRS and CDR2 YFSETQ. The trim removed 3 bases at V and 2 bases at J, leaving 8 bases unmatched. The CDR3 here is CASSSPPGLANTGELFF. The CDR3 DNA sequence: TGCGCCAGCAGCTCCCCCCCGGGACTAGCTAACACCGGGGAGCTGTTTTTT.

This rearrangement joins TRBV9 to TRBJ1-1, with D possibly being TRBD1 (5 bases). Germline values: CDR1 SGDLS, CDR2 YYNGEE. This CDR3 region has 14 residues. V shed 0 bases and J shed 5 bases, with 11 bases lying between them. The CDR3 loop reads CASSVGHRRTEAFF. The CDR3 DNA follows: TGTGCCAGCAGCGTAGGTCACAGGCGGACTGAAGCTTTCTTT.

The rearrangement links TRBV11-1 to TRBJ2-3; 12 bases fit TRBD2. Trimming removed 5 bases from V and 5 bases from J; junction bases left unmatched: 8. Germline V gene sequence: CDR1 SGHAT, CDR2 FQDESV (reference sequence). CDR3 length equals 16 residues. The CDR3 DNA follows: TGTGCCAGCAGCACAACTAGCGGGGGGCCAGGAGATACGCAGTATTTT. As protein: CASSTTSGGPGDTQYF.

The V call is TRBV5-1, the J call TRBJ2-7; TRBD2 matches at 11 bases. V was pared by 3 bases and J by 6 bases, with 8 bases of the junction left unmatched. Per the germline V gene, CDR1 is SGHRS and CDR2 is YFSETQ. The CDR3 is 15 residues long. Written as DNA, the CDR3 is TGCGCCAGCAGCTACCTAGCGGGGGGAACCCCCGAGCAGTACTTC. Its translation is CASSYLAGGTPEQYF. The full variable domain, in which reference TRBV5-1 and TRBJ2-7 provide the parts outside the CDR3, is KAGVTQTPRYLIKTRGQQVTLSCSPISGHRSVSWYQQTPGQGLQFLFEYFSETQRNKGNFPGRFSGRQFSNSRSEMNVSTLELGDSALYLCASSYLAGGTPEQYFGPGTRLTVT.

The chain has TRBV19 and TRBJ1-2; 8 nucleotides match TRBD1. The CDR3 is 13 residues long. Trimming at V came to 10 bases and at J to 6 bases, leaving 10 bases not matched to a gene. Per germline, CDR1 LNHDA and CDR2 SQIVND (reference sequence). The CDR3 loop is CATRQGRVDGYTF. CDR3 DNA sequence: TGTGCCACCAGACAGGGGAGGGTTGATGGCTACACCTTC.

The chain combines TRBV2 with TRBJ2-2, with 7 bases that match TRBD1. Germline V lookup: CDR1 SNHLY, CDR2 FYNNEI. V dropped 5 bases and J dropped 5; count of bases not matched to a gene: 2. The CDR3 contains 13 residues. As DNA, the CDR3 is TGTGCCAGCAGTAGACAGGGAACCGGGGAGCTGTTTTTT. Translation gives CASSRQGTGELFF.